The following is a TCR beta chain sequence with its context. The antigen remains unidentified. The entry originates in a study of T-cell reconstitution after alpha-beta-depleted transplantation in children. Broader study findings: Reportedly, roughly two months post-transplant, alpha-beta T cells arose from several hundred expanded graft clones. T-cell numbers and diversity one year post-transplant derived largely from freshly generated T cells.

Preparation of the TCRbeta library used unique molecular identifiers. One entry per CDR3 protein results from TCRdb running MiXCR on the PCR reads. The sample has about 980,000 distinct CDR3 sequences; about 30% are singletons. The CDR3 is 15 residues long. In germline, CDR1 is SGHVS, CDR2 FQNEAQ. Trimming removed 1 base from V and 1 base from J, with 7 bases in between. This clonotype was sampled from a boy in the first two years of life who had a stem cell transplant for SCID, so the T cells may come from the graft donor. The chain has TRBV7-8 and TRBJ2-2; D gene ambiguous. The sample consisted of PBMCs, mostly from graft donor cells, taken 360 days after TCRalphabeta/CD19-depleted stem cell transplant. This CDR3 reads CASSLDVWNTGELFF. The CDR3 region has the DNA TGTGCCAGCAGCTTAGACGTGTGGAACACCGGGGAGCTGTTTTTT.